This TCR beta chain was identified in a study of Graves' ophthalmopathy and Graves' hyperthyroidism. Comment on this clonotype: Germline is not matched at one junction end, which may reflect a read error.

Researchers took RNA transcripts and amplified TCR beta CDR3 regions from them. The authors performed first-round RT-PCR with HTBI primers and then a second-round multiplex PCR. TCRdb fed the multiplex PCR reads into MiXCR, producing one record per CDR3 protein. The data show roughly 1.1 million distinct CDR3 sequences, approximately 35% seen once. The CDR3 is 13 amino acids. Germline values: CDR1 DFQATT, CDR2 SNEGSKA (reference sequence). The sample comprised peripheral blood or thyroid tissue (not recorded which). The chain couples TRBV20-1 to TRBJ2-7; tentatively, D is TRBD2 (5 bases). This sequence was found in an adult man with Graves' hyperthyroidism. CDR3 amino acids: CSARNYRDYERYF. The CDR3 region has the DNA TGCAGTGCTAGAAATTATCGAGACTACGAGCGGTACTTC.